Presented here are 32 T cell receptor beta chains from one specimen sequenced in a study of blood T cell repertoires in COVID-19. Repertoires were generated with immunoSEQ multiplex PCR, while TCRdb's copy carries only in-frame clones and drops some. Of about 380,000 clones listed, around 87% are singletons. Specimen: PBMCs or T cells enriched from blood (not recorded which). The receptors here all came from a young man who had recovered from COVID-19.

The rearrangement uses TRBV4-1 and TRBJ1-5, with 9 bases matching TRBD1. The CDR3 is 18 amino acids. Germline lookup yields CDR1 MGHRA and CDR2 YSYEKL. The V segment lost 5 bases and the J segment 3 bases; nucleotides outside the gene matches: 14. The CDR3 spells CASSFDPKTGGSNQPQHF. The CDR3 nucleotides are TGCGCCAGCAGCTTCGACCCCAAAACAGGGGGCTCCAATCAGCCCCAGCATTTT.

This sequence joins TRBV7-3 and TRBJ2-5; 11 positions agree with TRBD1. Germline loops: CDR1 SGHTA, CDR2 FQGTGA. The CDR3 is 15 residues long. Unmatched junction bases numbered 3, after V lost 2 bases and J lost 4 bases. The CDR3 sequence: CASSLLGQGGETQYF. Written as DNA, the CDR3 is TGTGCCAGCAGCTTATTGGGACAGGGGGGAGAGACCCAGTACTTC. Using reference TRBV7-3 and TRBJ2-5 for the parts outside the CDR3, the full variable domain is GAGVSQTPSNKVTEKGKYVELRCDPISGHTALYWYRQSLGQGPEFLIYFQGTGAADDSGLPNDRFFAVRPEGSVSTLKIQRTERGDSAVYLCASSLLGQGGETQYFGPGTRLLVL.

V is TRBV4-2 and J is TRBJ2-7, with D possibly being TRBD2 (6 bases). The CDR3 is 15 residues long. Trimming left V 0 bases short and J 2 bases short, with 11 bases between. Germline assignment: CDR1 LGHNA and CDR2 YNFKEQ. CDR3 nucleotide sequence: TGTGCCAGCAGCCAAGAGCCGGCGGGGCCCTACGAGCAGTACTTC. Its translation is CASSQEPAGPYEQYF.

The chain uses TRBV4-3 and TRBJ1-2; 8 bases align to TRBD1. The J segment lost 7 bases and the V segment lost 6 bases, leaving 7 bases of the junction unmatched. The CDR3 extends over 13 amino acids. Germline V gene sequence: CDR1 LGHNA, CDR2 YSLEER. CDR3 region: CASSLDRGGGYTF. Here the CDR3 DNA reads TGCGCCAGCAGTCTTGACAGGGGAGGTGGCTACACCTTC.

CDR3 residues: CASSLGRGLSYEQYF. The CDR3 region has the DNA TGTGCCAGCAGCTTAGGGAGGGGTCTATCCTACGAGCAGTACTTC. The V call is TRBV7-2, the J call TRBJ2-7, with D perhaps TRBD2 (6 bases). Germline CDR1 SGHTA, CDR2 FQGNSA. The CDR3 contains 15 residues. V gave up 1 base and J gave up 1 base, with 11 bases separating them.

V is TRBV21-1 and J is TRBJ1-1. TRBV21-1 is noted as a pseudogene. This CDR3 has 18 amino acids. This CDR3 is CASSNAPGPRGMNTEAFF. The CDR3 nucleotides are TGTGCCAGCAGCAACGCCCCCGGGCCTCGGGGAATGAACACTGAAGCTTTCTTT.

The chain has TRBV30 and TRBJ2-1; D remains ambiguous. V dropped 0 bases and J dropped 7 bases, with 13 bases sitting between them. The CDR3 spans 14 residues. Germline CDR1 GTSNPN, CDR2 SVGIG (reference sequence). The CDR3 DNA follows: TGTGCCTGGAGTGTACAGATAGGATGGAATGAGCAGTTCTTC. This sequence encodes CAWSVQIGWNEQFF.

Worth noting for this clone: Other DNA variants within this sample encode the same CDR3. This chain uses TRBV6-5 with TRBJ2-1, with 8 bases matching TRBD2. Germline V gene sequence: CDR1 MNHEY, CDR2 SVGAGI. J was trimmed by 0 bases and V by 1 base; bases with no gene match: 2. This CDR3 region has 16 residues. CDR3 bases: TGTGCCAGCAGTTACTTAGCGGGGAGCTCCTACAATGAGCAGTTCTTC. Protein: CASSYLAGSSYNEQFF.

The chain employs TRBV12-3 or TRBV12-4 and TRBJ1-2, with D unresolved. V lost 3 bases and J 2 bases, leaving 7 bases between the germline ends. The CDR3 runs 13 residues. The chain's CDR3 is CASSFVRNYGYTF. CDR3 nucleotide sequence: TGTGCCAGCAGTTTTGTGAGAAACTATGGCTACACCTTC.

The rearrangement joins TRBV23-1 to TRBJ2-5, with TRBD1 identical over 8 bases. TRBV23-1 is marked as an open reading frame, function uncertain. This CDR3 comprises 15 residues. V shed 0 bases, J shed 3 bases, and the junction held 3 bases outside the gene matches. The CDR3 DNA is TGCGCCAGCAGTCAATCGGAGACAGGGGAAGAGACCCAGTACTTC. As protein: CASSQSETGEETQYF.

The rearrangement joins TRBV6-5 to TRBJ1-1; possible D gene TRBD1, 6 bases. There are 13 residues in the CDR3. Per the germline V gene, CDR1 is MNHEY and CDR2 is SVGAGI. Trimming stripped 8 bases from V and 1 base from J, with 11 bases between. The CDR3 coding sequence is TGTGCCAGCGTCGGACAGCAGAACACTGAAGCTTTCTTT. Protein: CASVGQQNTEAFF.

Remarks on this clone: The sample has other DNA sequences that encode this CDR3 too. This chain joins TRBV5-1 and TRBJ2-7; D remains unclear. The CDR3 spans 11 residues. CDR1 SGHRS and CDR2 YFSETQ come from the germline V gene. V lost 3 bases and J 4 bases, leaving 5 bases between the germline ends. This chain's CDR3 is CASSSLYEQYF. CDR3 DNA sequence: TGCGCCAGCAGCTCCTTATACGAGCAGTACTTC.

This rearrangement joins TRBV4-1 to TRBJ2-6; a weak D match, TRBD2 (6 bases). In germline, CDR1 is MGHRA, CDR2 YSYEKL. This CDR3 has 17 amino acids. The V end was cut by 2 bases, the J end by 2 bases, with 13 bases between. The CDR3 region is CASSQRGGGAGANVLTF. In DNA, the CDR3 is TGCGCCAGCAGCCAAAGGGGAGGAGGGGCTGGGGCCAACGTCCTGACTTTC.

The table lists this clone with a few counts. The CDR3 bases are TGTGCCAGCAGCTTAACACCCGGGACAGGGAACACTGAAGCTTTCTTT. It is translated as CASSLTPGTGNTEAFF. V usage is TRBV7-9 and J usage is TRBJ1-1; 8 bases are shared with TRBD1. Germline V gene data show CDR1 as SEHNR and CDR2 as FQNEAQ (reference sequence). This CDR3 comprises 16 residues. V lost 2 bases to trimming and J lost 1 base; unmatched junction nucleotides: 6. The full variable domain, completed using reference TRBV7-9 and TRBJ1-1, is DTGVSQNPRHKITKRGQNVTFRCDPISEHNRLYWYRQTLGQGPEFLTYFQNEAQLEKSRLLSDRFSAERPKGSFSTLEIQRTEQGDSAMYLCASSLTPGTGNTEAFFGQGTRLTVV.

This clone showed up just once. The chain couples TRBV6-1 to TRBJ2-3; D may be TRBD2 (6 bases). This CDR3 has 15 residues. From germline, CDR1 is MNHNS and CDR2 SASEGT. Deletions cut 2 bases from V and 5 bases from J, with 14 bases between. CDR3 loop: CASSERGGVVDTQYF. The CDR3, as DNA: TGTGCCAGCAGTGAAAGAGGCGGGGTTGTAGATACGCAGTATTTT.

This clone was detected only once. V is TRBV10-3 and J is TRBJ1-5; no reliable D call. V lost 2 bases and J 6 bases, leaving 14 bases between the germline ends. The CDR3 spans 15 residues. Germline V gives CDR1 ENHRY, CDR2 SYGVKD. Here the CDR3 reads CAISETGAGVQPQHF. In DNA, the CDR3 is TGTGCCATCAGTGAGACGGGTGCTGGAGTTCAGCCCCAGCATTTT.

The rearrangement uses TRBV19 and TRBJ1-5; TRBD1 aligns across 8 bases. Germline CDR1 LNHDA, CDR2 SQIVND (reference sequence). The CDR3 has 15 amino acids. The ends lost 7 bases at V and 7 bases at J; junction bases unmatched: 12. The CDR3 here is CASTGGPGGRQPQHF. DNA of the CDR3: TGTGCCAGTACCGGAGGGCCAGGGGGCAGGCAGCCCCAGCATTTT.

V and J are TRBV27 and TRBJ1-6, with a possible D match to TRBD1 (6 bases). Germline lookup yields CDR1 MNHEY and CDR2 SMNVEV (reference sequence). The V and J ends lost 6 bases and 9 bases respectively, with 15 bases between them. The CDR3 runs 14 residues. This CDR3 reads CASSRGQGSSPLHF. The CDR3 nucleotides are TGTGCCAGCAGCAGGGGCCAGGGAAGTTCACCCCTCCACTTT.

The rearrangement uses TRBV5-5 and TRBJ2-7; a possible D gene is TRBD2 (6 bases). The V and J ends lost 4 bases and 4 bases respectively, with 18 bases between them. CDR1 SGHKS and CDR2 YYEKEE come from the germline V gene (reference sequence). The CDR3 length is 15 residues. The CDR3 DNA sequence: TGTGCCAGCAGCCCAGGACGGGGGTCTCTTTACGAGCAGTACTTC. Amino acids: CASSPGRGSLYEQYF. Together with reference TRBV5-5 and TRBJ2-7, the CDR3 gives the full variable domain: DAGVTQSPTHLIKTRGQQVTLRCSPISGHKSVSWYQQVLGQGPQFIFQYYEKEERGRGNFPDRFSARQFPNYSSELNVNALLLGDSALYLCASSPGRGSLYEQYFGPGTRLTVT.

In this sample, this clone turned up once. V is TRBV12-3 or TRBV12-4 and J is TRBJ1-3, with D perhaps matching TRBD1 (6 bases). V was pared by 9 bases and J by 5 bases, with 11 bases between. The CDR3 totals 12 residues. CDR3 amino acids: CASGTLRNTIYF. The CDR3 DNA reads TGTGCCAGTGGGACATTAAGAAACACCATATATTTT.

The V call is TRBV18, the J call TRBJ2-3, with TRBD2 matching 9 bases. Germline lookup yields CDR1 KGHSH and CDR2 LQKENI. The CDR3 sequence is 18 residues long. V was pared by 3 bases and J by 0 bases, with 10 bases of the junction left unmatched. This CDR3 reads CASSPFSQLAGSTDTQYF. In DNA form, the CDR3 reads TGTGCCAGCTCACCTTTCTCCCAACTAGCGGGCAGCACAGATACGCAGTATTTT.

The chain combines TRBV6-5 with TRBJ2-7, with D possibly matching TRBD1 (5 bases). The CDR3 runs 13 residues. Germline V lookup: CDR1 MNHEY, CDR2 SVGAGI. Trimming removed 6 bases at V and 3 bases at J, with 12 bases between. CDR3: CASRPRQNYEQYF. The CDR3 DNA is TGTGCCAGCAGACCCCGACAGAACTACGAGCAGTACTTC.

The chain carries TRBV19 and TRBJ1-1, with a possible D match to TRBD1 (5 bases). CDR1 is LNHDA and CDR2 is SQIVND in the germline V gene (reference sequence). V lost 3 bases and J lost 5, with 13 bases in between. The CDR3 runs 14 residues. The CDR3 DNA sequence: TGTGCCAGTAGTATCGGGGGGGTTGAGACTGAAGCTTTCTTT. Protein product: CASSIGGVETEAFF.

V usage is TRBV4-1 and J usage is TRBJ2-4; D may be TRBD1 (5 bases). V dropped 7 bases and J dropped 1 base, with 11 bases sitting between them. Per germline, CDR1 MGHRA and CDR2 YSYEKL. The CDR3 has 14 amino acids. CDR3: CASTEGVAKNIQYF. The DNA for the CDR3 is TGCGCCAGCACCGAAGGGGTGGCCAAAAACATTCAGTACTTC.

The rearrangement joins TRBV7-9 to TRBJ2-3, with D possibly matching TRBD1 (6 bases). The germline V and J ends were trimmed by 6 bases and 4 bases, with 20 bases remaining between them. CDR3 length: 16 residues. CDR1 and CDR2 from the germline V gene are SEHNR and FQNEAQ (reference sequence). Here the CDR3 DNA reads TGTGCCAGCAGTTCTGACAGGACCGCCTCACCAGATACGCAGTATTTT. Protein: CASSSDRTASPDTQYF.

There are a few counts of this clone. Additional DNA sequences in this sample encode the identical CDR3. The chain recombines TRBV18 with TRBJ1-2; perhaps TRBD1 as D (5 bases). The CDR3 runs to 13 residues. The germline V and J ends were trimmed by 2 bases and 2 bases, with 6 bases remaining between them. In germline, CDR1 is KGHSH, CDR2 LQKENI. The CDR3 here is CASSPGQNYGYTF. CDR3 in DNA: TGTGCCAGCTCACCAGGACAAAACTATGGCTACACCTTC.

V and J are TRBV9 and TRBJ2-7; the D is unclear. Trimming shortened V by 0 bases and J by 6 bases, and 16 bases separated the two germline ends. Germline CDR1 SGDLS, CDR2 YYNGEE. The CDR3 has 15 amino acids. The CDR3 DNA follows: TGTGCCAGCAGCGTAGATGGCGGCACCGCCTTCGAGCAGTACTTC. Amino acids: CASSVDGGTAFEQYF.

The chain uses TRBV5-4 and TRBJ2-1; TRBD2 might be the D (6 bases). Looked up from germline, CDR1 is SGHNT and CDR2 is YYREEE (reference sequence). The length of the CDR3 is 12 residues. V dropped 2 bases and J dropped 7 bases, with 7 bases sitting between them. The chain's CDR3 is CASSFAGNEQFF. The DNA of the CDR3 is TGTGCCAGCAGCTTCGCGGGGAATGAGCAGTTCTTC.

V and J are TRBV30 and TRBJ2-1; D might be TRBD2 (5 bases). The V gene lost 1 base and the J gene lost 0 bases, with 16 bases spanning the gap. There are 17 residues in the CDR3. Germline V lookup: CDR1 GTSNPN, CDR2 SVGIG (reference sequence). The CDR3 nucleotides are TGTGCCTGGAGTGCCACTAGGCGGCGACGCTCCTACAATGAGCAGTTCTTC. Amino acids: CAWSATRRRRSYNEQFF.

DNA for the CDR3: TGTGCCAGCAGTCACCGGGACAGGAATAATTCACCCCTCCACTTT. This gives the protein CASSHRDRNNSPLHF. This chain uses TRBV6-5 with TRBJ1-6; 8 bases fit TRBD1. The CDR3 runs to 15 residues. V gave up 5 bases and J gave up 5 bases; unmatched junction bases: 5. Germline CDR1 reads MNHEY; CDR2 reads SVGAGI.

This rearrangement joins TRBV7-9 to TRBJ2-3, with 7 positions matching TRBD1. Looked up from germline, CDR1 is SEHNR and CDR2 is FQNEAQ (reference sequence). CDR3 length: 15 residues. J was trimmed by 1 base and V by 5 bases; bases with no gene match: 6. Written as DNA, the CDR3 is TGTGCCAGCAGCCCGAGGGACAGTCGCACAGATACGCAGTATTTT. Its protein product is CASSPRDSRTDTQYF.

The CDR3 coding sequence is TGTGCCAGCAGCCCCCTCATGGGACAGGGGGTGAGCTCTGGAAACACCATATATTTT. Protein product: CASSPLMGQGVSSGNTIYF. The chain has TRBV9 and TRBJ1-3; 11 nucleotides line up with TRBD1. J gave up 0 bases and V 4 bases, and 12 bases lay outside the gene matches. Germline CDR1 and CDR2: SGDLS and YYNGEE. This CDR3 has 19 amino acids.